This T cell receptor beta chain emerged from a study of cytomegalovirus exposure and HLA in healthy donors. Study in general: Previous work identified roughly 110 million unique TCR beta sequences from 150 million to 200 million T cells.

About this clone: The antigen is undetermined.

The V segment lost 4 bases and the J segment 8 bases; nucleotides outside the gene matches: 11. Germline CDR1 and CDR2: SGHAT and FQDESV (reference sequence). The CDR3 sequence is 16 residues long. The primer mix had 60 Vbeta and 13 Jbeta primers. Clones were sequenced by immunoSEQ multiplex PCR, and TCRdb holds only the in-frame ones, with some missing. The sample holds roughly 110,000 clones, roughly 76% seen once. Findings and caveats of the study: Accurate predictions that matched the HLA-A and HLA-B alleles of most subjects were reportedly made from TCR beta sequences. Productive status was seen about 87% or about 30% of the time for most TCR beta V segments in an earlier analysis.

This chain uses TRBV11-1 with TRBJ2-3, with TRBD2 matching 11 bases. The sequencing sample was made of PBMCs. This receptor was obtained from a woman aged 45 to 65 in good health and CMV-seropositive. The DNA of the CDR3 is TGTGCCAGCAGCTCCCGACCGGGACTAGCGGATGCTACGCAGTATTTT. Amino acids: CASSSRPGLADATQYF.